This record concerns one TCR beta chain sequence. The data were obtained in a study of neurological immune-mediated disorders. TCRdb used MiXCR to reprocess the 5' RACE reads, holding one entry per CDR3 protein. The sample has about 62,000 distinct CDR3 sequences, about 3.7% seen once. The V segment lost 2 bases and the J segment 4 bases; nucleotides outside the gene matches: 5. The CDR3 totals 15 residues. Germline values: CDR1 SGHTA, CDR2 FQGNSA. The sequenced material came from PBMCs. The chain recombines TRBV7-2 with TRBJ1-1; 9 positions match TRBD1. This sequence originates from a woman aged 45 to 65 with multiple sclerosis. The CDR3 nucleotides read TGTGCCAGCAGCTTACGGACAGGGGAGGGCACTGAAGCTTTCTTT. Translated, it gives CASSLRTGEGTEAFF.